Below are 16 T cell receptor beta chains sequenced from a single sample in a study of blood T cell repertoires in COVID-19. Here immunoSEQ multiplex PCR was the method, and the copy in TCRdb shows in-frame clones only, minus some. The sample shows some 68,000 clones, about 90% of them seen only once. The material sequenced was peripheral blood. These receptors came from a human donor in a cohort sampled during active COVID-19.

This chain connects TRBV24-1 to TRBJ2-2, with 7 bases that match TRBD2. The CDR3 runs 15 residues. Germline CDR1 KGHDR, CDR2 SFDVKD. V trimming: 7 bases; J trimming: 3 bases; junction bases outside the gene matches: 7. The CDR3 loop reads CATSTGGSDTGELFF. The CDR3 DNA is TGTGCCACCAGCACGGGGGGAAGTGACACCGGGGAGCTGTTTTTT.

The CDR3 protein is CASSLRRGSAGELFF. The CDR3, as DNA: TGTGCCAGCAGCTTAAGGAGGGGTAGTGCCGGGGAGCTGTTTTTT. The chain carries TRBV7-9 and TRBJ2-2, with a tentative D call TRBD2 (6 bases). V was pared by 2 bases and J by 6 bases, with 13 bases between. CDR3 length: 15 residues. The V gene's germline CDR1 is SEHNR and CDR2 FQNEAQ (reference sequence).

This chain connects TRBV6-5 to TRBJ2-7; D might be TRBD1 (6 bases). CDR3 length: 14 amino acids. V was pared by 8 bases and J by 4 bases, with 18 bases between. Germline CDR1 and CDR2: MNHEY and SVGAGI. CDR3 DNA: TGTGCCAGCCATCCCTCTCCTACAGGGTACGAGCAGTACTTC. It is translated as CASHPSPTGYEQYF.

V usage is TRBV6-5 and J usage is TRBJ2-7; D not resolved. Deletions cut 8 bases from V and 2 bases from J, with 16 bases between. This CDR3 has 14 residues. The germline CDR1 and CDR2 sequences are MNHEY and SVGAGI. CDR3 DNA: TGTGCCAGCCTCCCAGGTAGTATCACCTACGAGCAGTACTTC. It yields the protein CASLPGSITYEQYF.

This clone was picked up one time. The genes are TRBV28 and TRBJ2-4; 8 nucleotides line up with TRBD2. CDR1 MDHEN and CDR2 SYDVKM come from the germline V gene. V was clipped by 1 base and J by 8 bases; unmatched bases: 25. The CDR3 covers 21 residues. The CDR3 DNA reads as TGTGCCAGCAGTTTATCGGTACTAGCGGAGAAAGGAAGACACCCGAGGGACATTCAGTACTTC. Translation: CASSLSVLAEKGRHPRDIQYF. The full variable domain, completed using reference TRBV28 and TRBJ2-4, is DVKVTQSSRYLVKRTGEKVFLECVQDMDHENMFWYRQDPGLGLRLIYFSYDVKMKEKGDIPEGYSVSREKKERFSLILESASTNQTSMYLCASSLSVLAEKGRHPRDIQYFGAGTRLSVL.

This clone was observed a single time. V usage is TRBV5-1 and J usage is TRBJ1-3; 12 positions agree with TRBD1. The CDR3 is 15 residues long. Unmatched junction bases numbered 5, after V lost 5 bases and J lost 5 bases. Germline CDR1 and CDR2: SGHRS and YFSETQ. The CDR3 DNA follows: TGCGCCAGCAGAGATGGGACAGGGGGCAGAAACACCATATATTTT. Protein product: CASRDGTGGRNTIYF.

The rearrangement uses TRBV6-5 and TRBJ2-1, with D tentatively TRBD1 (6 bases). The germline CDR1 and CDR2 sequences are MNHEY and SVGAGI. Trimming took off 4 bases at V and 1 base at J, with 14 bases between the two ends. This CDR3 is 16 amino acids long. The CDR3 bases are TGTGCCAGCAGTTCTGTGGTAAGGGGGTCCTACAATGAGCAGTTCTTC. Protein product: CASSSVVRGSYNEQFF.

J is TRBJ2-5 and V is TRBV6-4, with no clear D. Between the trimmed V and J ends, which lost 1 base and 0 bases, there was a span of 6 bases. The CDR3 has 14 amino acids. Germline V gene data show CDR1 as MRHNA and CDR2 as SNTAGT. The chain's CDR3 is CASSDYPNQETQYF. CDR3 DNA: TGTGCCAGCAGTGACTATCCAAACCAAGAGACCCAGTACTTC.

CDR3 nucleotides: TGTGCCAGTAGTATAGGGCAGGTGAGCACAGATACGCAGTATTTT. Its translation: CASSIGQVSTDTQYF. The chain recombines TRBV19 with TRBJ2-3; D is uncertain. Germline values: CDR1 LNHDA, CDR2 SQIVND (reference sequence). V gave up 1 base and J gave up 0 bases, with 8 bases separating them. The CDR3 sequence is 15 residues long.

This clone was found a few times. V gene TRBV7-3 combines with J gene TRBJ1-1, with 12 bases aligning to TRBD1. V was clipped by 3 bases and J by 5 bases; unmatched bases: 1. CDR3 length: 14 residues. Germline V gene data show CDR1 as SGHTA and CDR2 as FQGTGA. CDR3: CASSLGQGATEAFF. As DNA, the CDR3 is TGTGCCAGCAGCTTGGGACAGGGGGCAACTGAAGCTTTCTTT.

The chain employs TRBV6-5 and TRBJ1-1; 10 bases are shared with TRBD1. The CDR3 covers 15 residues. Germline loops: CDR1 MNHEY, CDR2 SVGAGI. Trimming removed 0 bases from V and 7 bases from J; junction bases left unmatched: 5. The CDR3 nucleotides are TGTGCCAGCAGTTACTCCGGGACAGGGGTATTTGAAGCTTTCTTT. Translation: CASSYSGTGVFEAFF.

This clone appeared a single time. The V and J genes are TRBV7-9 and TRBJ2-2; TRBD2 agrees at 10 bases. Germline-derived CDR1 and CDR2 are SEHNR and FQNEAQ (reference sequence). Trimming cost V 5 bases and J 1 base; bases outside gene matches: 4. The CDR3 is made up of 16 amino acids. In DNA form, the CDR3 reads TGTGCCAGCAGCCCCCGGACTAGCGGGAACACCGGGGAGCTGTTTTTT. It encodes CASSPRTSGNTGELFF.

This chain links TRBV4-1 with TRBJ2-5, with unresolved D. The CDR3 has 12 amino acids. Germline V CDR1 and CDR2: MGHRA, YSYEKL. With 1 base removed from V and 7 bases from J, the gap between germline ends came to 7 bases. The CDR3 DNA reads as TGCGCCAGCAGCCAAGTTCGCGGGACCCAGTACTTC. Translated: CASSQVRGTQYF.

This chain uses TRBV4-1 with TRBJ1-2; TRBD1 aligns across 10 bases. This CDR3 spans 15 amino acids. Germline V gene lookup returns CDR1 MGHRA and CDR2 YSYEKL. Losses at the gene ends were 1 base for V and 5 bases for J; bases not matched to a gene: 4. The CDR3 spells CASSQGDRGLYGYTF. The DNA for the CDR3 is TGCGCCAGCAGCCAAGGGGACAGGGGTCTATATGGCTACACCTTC.

The CDR3 sequence: CATSDPSRGYTF. The CDR3 DNA reads as TGTGCCACCAGTGACCCCAGCAGGGGCTACACCTTC. This chain links TRBV24-1 with TRBJ1-2; D is uncertain. Deletions cut 4 bases from V and 8 bases from J, with 10 bases between. The CDR3 has 12 amino acids. CDR1 and CDR2 from the germline V gene are KGHDR and SFDVKD.

The rearrangement links TRBV27 to TRBJ1-1; D is ambiguous. Per the germline V gene, CDR1 is MNHEY and CDR2 is SMNVEV (reference sequence). Trimming shortened V by 6 bases and J by 6 bases, and 14 bases separated the two germline ends. The CDR3 spans 13 residues. CDR3 DNA: TGTGCCAGCAGACTCATTAGTTCTCCTGAAGCTTTCTTT. Translating it yields CASRLISSPEAFF.